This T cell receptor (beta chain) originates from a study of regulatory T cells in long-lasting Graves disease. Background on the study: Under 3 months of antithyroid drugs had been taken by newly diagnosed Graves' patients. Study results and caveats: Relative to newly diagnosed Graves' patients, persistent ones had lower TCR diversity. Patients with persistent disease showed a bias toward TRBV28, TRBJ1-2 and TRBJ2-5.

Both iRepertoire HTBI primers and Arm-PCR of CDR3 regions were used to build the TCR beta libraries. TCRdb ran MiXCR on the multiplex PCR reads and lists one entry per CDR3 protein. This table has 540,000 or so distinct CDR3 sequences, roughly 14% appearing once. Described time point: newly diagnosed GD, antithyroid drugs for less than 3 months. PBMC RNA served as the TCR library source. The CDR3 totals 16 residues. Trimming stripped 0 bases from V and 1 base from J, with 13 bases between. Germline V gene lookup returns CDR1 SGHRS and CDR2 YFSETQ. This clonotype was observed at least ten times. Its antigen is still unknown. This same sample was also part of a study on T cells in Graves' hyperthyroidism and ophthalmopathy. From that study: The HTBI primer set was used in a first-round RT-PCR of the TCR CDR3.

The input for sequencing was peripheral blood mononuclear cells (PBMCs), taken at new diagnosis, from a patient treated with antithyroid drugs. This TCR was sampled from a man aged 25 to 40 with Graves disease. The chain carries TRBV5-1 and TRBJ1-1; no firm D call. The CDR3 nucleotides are TGCGCCAGCAGCTTGGATAAGGACGGATCGAACACTGAAGCTTTCTTT. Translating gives CASSLDKDGSNTEAFF. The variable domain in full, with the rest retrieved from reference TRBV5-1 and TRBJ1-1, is KAGVTQTPRYLIKTRGQQVTLSCSPISGHRSVSWYQQTPGQGLQFLFEYFSETQRNKGNFPGRFSGRQFSNSRSEMNVSTLELGDSALYLCASSLDKDGSNTEAFFGQGTRLTVV.